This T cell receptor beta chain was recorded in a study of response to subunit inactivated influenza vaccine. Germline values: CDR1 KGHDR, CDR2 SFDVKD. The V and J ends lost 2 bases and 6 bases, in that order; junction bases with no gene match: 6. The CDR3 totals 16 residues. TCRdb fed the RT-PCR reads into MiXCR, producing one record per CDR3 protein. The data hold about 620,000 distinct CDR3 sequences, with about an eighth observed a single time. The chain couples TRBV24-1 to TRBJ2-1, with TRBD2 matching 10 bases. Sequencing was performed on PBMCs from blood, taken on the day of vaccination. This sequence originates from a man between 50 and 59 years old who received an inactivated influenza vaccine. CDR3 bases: TGTGCCACCAGTGATTGGGGACTAGCGACCATCAATGAGCAGTTCTTC. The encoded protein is CATSDWGLATINEQFF.